Listed here are 27 T cell receptor beta chains from one sample, sequenced in a study of T cell changes during pregnancy in multiple sclerosis. TCRdb's table, derived via immunoSEQ multiplex PCR, lists solely in-frame clones and lacks some. This repertoire shows around 44,000 clones, about 87% found once; its top ten account for around 1.2%. The sample here was CD4+ T cells from peripheral blood mononuclear cells, taken in the second trimester of pregnancy. Receptors originate from a female donor with multiple sclerosis, enrolled in a pregnancy study.

The J gene is TRBJ2-1, the V gene TRBV9, with 12 bases lining up with TRBD2. V lost 0 bases and J lost 3; bases outside the gene matches: 7. In germline, CDR1 is SGDLS, CDR2 YYNGEE. This CDR3 is built from 18 residues. CDR3 coding DNA: TGTGCCAGCAGCGTAGAGCTAGCGGGAGGGCCAATCTACAATGAGCAGTTCTTC. This translates into CASSVELAGGPIYNEQFF.

This sequence joins TRBV25-1 and TRBJ2-1; 10 bases are shared with TRBD1. CDR3 length: 18 residues. Germline lookup yields CDR1 MGHDK and CDR2 SYGVNS. V lost 3 bases, J lost 0 bases, and 8 bases stayed unmatched. This chain's CDR3 is CASSDPGTGASSYNEQFF. Written as DNA, the CDR3 is TGTGCCAGCAGTGACCCCGGGACAGGGGCCTCCTCCTACAATGAGCAGTTCTTC.

This clone was recorded only once. V usage is TRBV19 and J usage is TRBJ2-4; 9 nucleotides agree with TRBD2. The CDR3 covers 14 residues. The trim removed 8 bases at V and 8 bases at J, leaving 10 bases unmatched. The germline CDR1 and CDR2 sequences are LNHDA and SQIVND (reference sequence). The CDR3 is CASRGTSMSDIQYF. As DNA, the CDR3 is TGTGCCAGTCGAGGGACTAGCATGTCGGACATTCAGTACTTC.

The chain uses TRBV5-1 and TRBJ2-2; D is undetermined. V was pared by 4 bases and J by 4 bases, with 11 bases between. Germline V gene sequence: CDR1 SGHRS, CDR2 YFSETQ. The CDR3 is made up of 14 amino acids. In DNA, the CDR3 is TGCGCCAGCAGCACTGCCCTAGGCACCGGGGAGCTGTTTTTT. Translation: CASSTALGTGELFF.

The chain combines TRBV19 with TRBJ1-5; no firm D call. Germline CDR1 and CDR2: LNHDA and SQIVND (reference sequence). The V gene lost 5 bases and the J gene lost 2 bases, with 4 bases spanning the gap. The CDR3 is made up of 12 amino acids. The CDR3 reads CASSWRNQPQHF. Here the CDR3 DNA reads TGTGCCAGTAGTTGGCGCAATCAGCCCCAGCATTTT.

This clone was recorded only once. The chain joins TRBV5-4 to TRBJ2-5; the match to TRBD1 covers 9 bases. The CDR3 spans 15 residues. Germline-derived CDR1 and CDR2 are SGHNT and YYREEE (reference sequence). Germline trimming cut 4 bases from V and 5 bases from J; bases unmatched to any gene: 9. This CDR3 is CASSPGTGNRETQYF. CDR3 bases: TGTGCCAGCAGCCCTGGGACAGGGAATCGGGAGACCCAGTACTTC.

The V call is TRBV7-9, the J call TRBJ2-5; 7 bases match TRBD1. The trim removed 5 bases at V and 5 bases at J, leaving 11 bases unmatched. Per germline, CDR1 SEHNR and CDR2 FQNEAQ (reference sequence). This CDR3 spans 15 amino acids. The CDR3 nucleotides are TGTGCCAGCAGCCCACCAGACAGGGTATGGGAGACCCAGTACTTC. Translation: CASSPPDRVWETQYF.

The chain employs TRBV5-4 and TRBJ2-7; TRBD2 agrees at 8 bases. Germline values: CDR1 SGHNT, CDR2 YYREEE (reference sequence). V gave up 4 bases and J gave up 10 bases; unmatched junction bases: 19. The CDR3 extends over 16 amino acids. The CDR3 sequence is CASSPGGAGGRSQQYF. In DNA form, the CDR3 reads TGTGCCAGCAGCCCGGGCGGGGCGGGAGGCCGTTCTCAACAGTACTTC. The whole variable domain, filled in from reference TRBV5-4 and TRBJ2-7, reads ETGVTQSPTHLIKTRGQQVTLRCSSQSGHNTVSWYQQALGQGPQFIFQYYREEENGRGNFPPRFSGLQFPNYSSELNVNALELDDSALYLCASSPGGAGGRSQQYFGPGTRLTVT.

V and J are TRBV5-6 and TRBJ2-7, with TRBD1 matching over 7 bases. J gave up 2 bases and V 2 bases, and 16 bases lay outside the gene matches. This CDR3 has 18 amino acids. Germline lookup yields CDR1 SGHDT and CDR2 YYEEEE. The CDR3, as DNA: TGTGCCAGCAGCTTTGAAGGACTGAGGGACAGATACCCCTACGAGCAGTACTTC. Translated, it gives CASSFEGLRDRYPYEQYF.

The V call is TRBV19, the J call TRBJ2-7, with 13 bases matching TRBD2. V was clipped by 7 bases and J by 6 bases; unmatched bases: 6. Germline CDR1 and CDR2: LNHDA and SQIVND (reference sequence). The CDR3 loop spans 14 amino acids. The CDR3 DNA follows: TGTGCCAGTAAGGGGACTAGCGGGATCGGCGAGCAGTACTTC. Protein: CASKGTSGIGEQYF. Drawing the rest from reference TRBV19 and TRBJ2-7, the complete variable domain is DGGITQSPKYLFRKEGQNVTLSCEQNLNHDAMYWYRQDPGQGLRLIYYSQIVNDFQKGDIAEGYSVSREKKESFPLTVTSAQKNPTAFYLCASKGTSGIGEQYFGPGTRLTVT.

The CDR3 spells CATEDPGGGLNEQFF. In DNA form, the CDR3 reads TGTGCCACCGAGGATCCGGGAGGGGGGTTGAATGAGCAGTTCTTC. The rearrangement joins TRBV19 to TRBJ2-1; 8 bases align to TRBD2. The CDR3 is 15 amino acids. After removal of 10 bases from V and 7 bases from J, the junction contained 15 bases not matched to a gene. Germline CDR1 LNHDA, CDR2 SQIVND (reference sequence).

The chain joins TRBV19 to TRBJ2-7, with 7 bases that match TRBD1. Germline loops: CDR1 LNHDA, CDR2 SQIVND (reference sequence). V was pared by 5 bases and J by 3 bases, with 4 bases of the junction left unmatched. This CDR3 comprises 13 residues. The CDR3 DNA is TGTGCCAGTAGTTCCGGGACAGTCTACGAGCAGTACTTC. This encodes CASSSGTVYEQYF.

CDR3 sequence reads: CASSVHPSGISTDTQYF. CDR3 bases: TGTGCCAGCAGCGTGCATCCTAGCGGGATTAGCACAGATACGCAGTATTTT. The chain carries TRBV9 and TRBJ2-3; 9 nucleotides line up with TRBD2. This CDR3 is 17 amino acids long. CDR1 and CDR2 (germline): SGDLS, YYNGEE. With 2 bases clipped from V and 0 bases from J, the junction kept 7 bases outside the gene matches.

This chain joins TRBV6-6 and TRBJ2-1, with D possibly being TRBD1 (6 bases). Germline V CDR1 and CDR2: MNHNY, SVGAGI (reference sequence). There are 15 residues in the CDR3. V lost 5 bases and J lost 4, with 15 bases in between. The CDR3 sequence is CASSTAGTLYNEQFF. The CDR3 DNA follows: TGTGCCAGCAGTACCGCCGGGACACTTTACAATGAGCAGTTCTTC.

The chain carries TRBV6-5 and TRBJ1-2; TRBD1 matches at 11 bases. The CDR3 contains 15 residues. Losses at the gene ends were 6 bases for V and 7 bases for J; bases not matched to a gene: 10. The germline V gene has CDR1 MNHEY and CDR2 SVGAGI. The CDR3 protein is CASSNPTGTGGGYTF. The CDR3 coding sequence is TGTGCCAGCAGCAACCCGACTGGGACAGGGGGTGGCTACACCTTC.

The V and J genes are TRBV7-2 and TRBJ2-3; 8 bases line up with TRBD2. CDR3 size: 16 residues. Trimming took 3 bases from V and 2 from J; bases not matched to a gene: 7. The germline CDR1 and CDR2 sequences are SGHTA and FQGNSA. In nucleotides, the CDR3 is TGTGCCAGCAGCTTCCGTCTAGCGGGCTCCACAGATACGCAGTATTTT. This encodes CASSFRLAGSTDTQYF.

This clone was observed a single time. This chain connects TRBV2 to TRBJ2-3; 12 bases match TRBD2. V was pared by 5 bases and J by 4 bases, with 4 bases of the junction left unmatched. This CDR3 has 15 amino acids. Germline assignment: CDR1 SNHLY and CDR2 FYNNEI. The CDR3, as DNA: TGTGCCAGCAGTCGTCTAGCGGGAGGGGCAGATACGCAGTATTTT. Protein: CASSRLAGGADTQYF.

J is TRBJ1-5 and V is TRBV5-5, with D perhaps TRBD1 (6 bases). Germline V gene sequence: CDR1 SGHKS, CDR2 YYEKEE (reference sequence). The CDR3 loop spans 14 amino acids. V was pared by 0 bases and J by 4 bases, with 8 bases between. CDR3 protein: CASSLGTENQPQHF. The CDR3 DNA sequence: TGTGCCAGCAGCTTGGGGACAGAAAATCAGCCCCAGCATTTT.

The CDR3: CATSRQDGGEETQYF. In DNA, the CDR3 is TGTGCCACCAGCAGACAGGACGGGGGGGAAGAGACCCAGTACTTC. The chain uses TRBV15 and TRBJ2-5; 8 bases are shared with TRBD2. V shed 2 bases and J 3 bases; nucleotides not matched to a gene: 5. The V gene's germline CDR1 is LNHNV and CDR2 YYDKDF (reference sequence). CDR3 length: 15 amino acids. Combining the CDR3 with reference TRBV15 and TRBJ2-5 gives the whole variable domain DAMVIQNPRYQVTQFGKPVTLSCSQTLNHNVMYWYQQKSSQAPKLLFHYYDKDFNNEADTPDNFQSRRPNTSFCFLDIRSPGLGDTAMYLCATSRQDGGEETQYFGPGTRLLVL.

The genes are TRBV7-9 and TRBJ2-1; D might be TRBD1 (5 bases). This CDR3 region has 15 residues. The V end was cut by 3 bases, the J end by 9 bases, with 18 bases between. Germline V gives CDR1 SEHNR, CDR2 FQNEAQ (reference sequence). CDR3 amino acids: CASSFMGHRDAEQFF. CDR3 nucleotide sequence: TGTGCCAGCAGCTTTATGGGGCATAGGGATGCTGAGCAGTTCTTC.

This clone was seen more than once but under ten times. The chain carries TRBV27 and TRBJ2-2; a weak D match, TRBD2 (5 bases). Germline assignment: CDR1 MNHEY and CDR2 SMNVEV (reference sequence). This CDR3 region has 12 residues. Trimming stripped 6 bases from V and 7 bases from J, with 9 bases between. The CDR3 DNA is TGTGCCAGCAGCCCCCGGGGCGGGGAGCTGTTTTTT. Its translation: CASSPRGGELFF.

V usage is TRBV21-1 and J usage is TRBJ2-1; the table's D gene call, TRBD2, was not cross checked with the DNA. TRBV21-1 is listed as a pseudogene. The CDR3 is 15 residues long. This chain's CDR3 is CASNPLAGECDEQFF. The DNA of the CDR3 is TGTGCCAGCAACCCACTAGCGGGCGAGTGCGATGAGCAGTTCTTC.

This clone has only a few counts. The chain carries TRBV7-9 and TRBJ1-1; TRBD1 agrees at 10 bases. With V trimmed by 2 bases and J by 4 bases, 4 bases remained unmatched. This CDR3 spans 15 amino acids. CDR1 and CDR2 from the germline V gene are SEHNR and FQNEAQ (reference sequence). The CDR3 sequence: CASSLLDRGGTEAFF. Written as DNA, the CDR3 is TGTGCCAGCAGCTTATTGGACAGGGGGGGCACTGAAGCTTTCTTT.

The chain has TRBV6-5 and TRBJ1-1; the match to TRBD1 covers 9 bases. The CDR3 is 15 amino acids. The ends lost 6 bases at V and 8 bases at J; junction bases unmatched: 13. Germline assignment: CDR1 MNHEY and CDR2 SVGAGI. The CDR3 reads CASSPPQGARSEAFF. DNA for the CDR3: TGTGCCAGCAGCCCACCACAGGGGGCCCGCTCGGAAGCTTTCTTT.

V and J are TRBV15 and TRBJ2-3; D is possibly TRBD2 (6 bases). Per germline, CDR1 LNHNV and CDR2 YYDKDF (reference sequence). The CDR3 is made up of 15 amino acids. V was shortened by 3 bases and J by 6 bases, with 16 bases between the two germline ends. The DNA for the CDR3 is TGTGCCACCAGCAGCGGGGGTCGGGAAAGCGATACGCAGTATTTT. Its protein product is CATSSGGRESDTQYF.

This clone has just a few counts. The rearrangement links TRBV2 to TRBJ2-7; TRBD1 matches at 7 bases. After removal of 6 bases from V and 2 bases from J, the junction contained 7 bases not matched to a gene. The CDR3 contains 14 residues. Germline CDR1 SNHLY, CDR2 FYNNEI. The CDR3 loop reads CASRPGTAAYEQYF. For the CDR3, the DNA is TGTGCCAGCAGGCCTGGGACAGCAGCCTACGAGCAGTACTTC.

The chain combines TRBV4-1 with TRBJ2-2, with 7 bases matching TRBD1. Trimming removed 5 bases from V and 3 bases from J; junction bases left unmatched: 3. This CDR3 has 14 amino acids. Germline V gene lookup returns CDR1 MGHRA and CDR2 YSYEKL. The CDR3 region is CASSRGPDTGELFF. As DNA, the CDR3 is TGCGCCAGCAGCAGGGGGCCGGACACCGGGGAGCTGTTTTTT.